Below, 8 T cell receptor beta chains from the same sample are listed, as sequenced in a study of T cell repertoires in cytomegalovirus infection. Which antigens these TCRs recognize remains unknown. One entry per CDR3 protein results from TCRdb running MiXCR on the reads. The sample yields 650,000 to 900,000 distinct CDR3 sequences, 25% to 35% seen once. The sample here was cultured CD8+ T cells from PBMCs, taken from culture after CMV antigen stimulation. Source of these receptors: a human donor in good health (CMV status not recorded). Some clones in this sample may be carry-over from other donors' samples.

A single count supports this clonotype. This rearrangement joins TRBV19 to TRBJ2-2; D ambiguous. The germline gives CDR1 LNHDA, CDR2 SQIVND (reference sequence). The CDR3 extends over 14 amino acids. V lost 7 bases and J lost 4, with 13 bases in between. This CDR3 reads CASTPYISTGELFF. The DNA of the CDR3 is TGTGCCAGTACCCCCTATATCTCCACCGGGGAGCTGTTTTTT. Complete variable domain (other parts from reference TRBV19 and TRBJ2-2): DGGITQSPKYLFRKEGQNVTLSCEQNLNHDAMYWYRQDPGQGLRLIYYSQIVNDFQKGDIAEGYSVSREKKESFPLTVTSAQKNPTAFYLCASTPYISTGELFFGEGSRLTVL.

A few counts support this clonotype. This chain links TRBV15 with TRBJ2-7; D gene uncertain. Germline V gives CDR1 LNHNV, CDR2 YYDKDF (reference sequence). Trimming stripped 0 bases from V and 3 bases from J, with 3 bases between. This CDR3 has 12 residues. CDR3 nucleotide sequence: TGTGCCACCAGCAGAGAAGGCTACGAGCAGTACGTC. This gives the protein CATSREGYEQYV.

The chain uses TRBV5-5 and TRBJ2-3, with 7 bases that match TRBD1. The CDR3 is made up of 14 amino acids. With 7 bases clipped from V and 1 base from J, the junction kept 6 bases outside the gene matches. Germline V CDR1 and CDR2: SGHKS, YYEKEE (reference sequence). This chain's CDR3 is CASVRQGGTDTQYF. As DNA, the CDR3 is TGTGCCAGCGTCCGGCAGGGGGGCACAGATACGCAGTATTTT.

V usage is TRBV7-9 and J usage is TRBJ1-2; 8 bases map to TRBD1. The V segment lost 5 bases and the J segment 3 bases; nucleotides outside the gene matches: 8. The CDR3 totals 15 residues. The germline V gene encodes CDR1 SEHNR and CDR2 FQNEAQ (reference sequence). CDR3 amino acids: CASSTTTGADYGYTF. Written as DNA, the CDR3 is TGTGCCAGCAGCACAACGACAGGGGCTGACTATGGCTACACCTTC. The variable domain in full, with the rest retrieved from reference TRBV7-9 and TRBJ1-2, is DTGVSQNPRHKITKRGQNVTFRCDPISEHNRLYWYRQTLGQGPEFLTYFQNEAQLEKSRLLSDRFSAERPKGSFSTLEIQRTEQGDSAMYLCASSTTTGADYGYTFGSGTRLTVV.

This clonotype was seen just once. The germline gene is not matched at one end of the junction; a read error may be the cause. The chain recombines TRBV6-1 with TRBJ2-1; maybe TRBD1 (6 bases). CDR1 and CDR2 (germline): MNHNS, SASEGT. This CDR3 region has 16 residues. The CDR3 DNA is TGTACCAGCAGTGAAGAACGGACAGTAGTATATCCCGAGCAGTTCTTC. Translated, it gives CTSSEERTVVYPEQFF.

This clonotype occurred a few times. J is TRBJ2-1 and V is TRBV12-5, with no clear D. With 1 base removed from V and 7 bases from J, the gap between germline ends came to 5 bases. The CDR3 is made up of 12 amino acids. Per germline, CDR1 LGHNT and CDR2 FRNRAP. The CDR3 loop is CASGLGWNEQFF. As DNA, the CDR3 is TGTGCTAGTGGTTTGGGGTGGAATGAGCAGTTCTTC.

The CDR3: CASSPPRDYSTDTQYF. DNA of the CDR3: TGTGCCAGCAGCCCCCCTCGAGACTATAGCACAGATACGCAGTATTTT. This chain connects TRBV5-5 to TRBJ2-3; tentative D call: TRBD2 (5 bases). The ends were cut back, 4 bases at V and 0 bases at J, with 15 bases in the middle. The CDR3 spans 16 residues. Germline loops: CDR1 SGHKS, CDR2 YYEKEE (reference sequence).

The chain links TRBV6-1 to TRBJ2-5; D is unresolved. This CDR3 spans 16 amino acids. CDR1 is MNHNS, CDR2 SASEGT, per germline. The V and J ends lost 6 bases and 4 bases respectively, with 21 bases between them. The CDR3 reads CASSDTERSVGETQYF. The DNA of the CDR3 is TGTGCCAGCAGCGACACTGAGAGGAGCGTAGGAGAGACCCAGTACTTC.